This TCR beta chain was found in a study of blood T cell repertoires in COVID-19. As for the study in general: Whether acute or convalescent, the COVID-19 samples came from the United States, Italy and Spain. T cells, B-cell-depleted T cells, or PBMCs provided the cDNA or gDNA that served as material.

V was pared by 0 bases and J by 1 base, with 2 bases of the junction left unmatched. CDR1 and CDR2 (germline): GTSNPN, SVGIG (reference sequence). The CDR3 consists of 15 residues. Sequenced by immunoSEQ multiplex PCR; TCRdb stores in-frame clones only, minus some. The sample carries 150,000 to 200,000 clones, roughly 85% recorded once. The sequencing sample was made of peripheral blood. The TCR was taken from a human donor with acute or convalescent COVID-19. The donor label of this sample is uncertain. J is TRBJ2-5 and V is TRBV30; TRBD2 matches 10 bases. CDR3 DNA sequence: TGTGCCTGGAGTGTACTAGCGGGGTCCCAAGAGACCCAGTACTTC. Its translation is CAWSVLAGSQETQYF.